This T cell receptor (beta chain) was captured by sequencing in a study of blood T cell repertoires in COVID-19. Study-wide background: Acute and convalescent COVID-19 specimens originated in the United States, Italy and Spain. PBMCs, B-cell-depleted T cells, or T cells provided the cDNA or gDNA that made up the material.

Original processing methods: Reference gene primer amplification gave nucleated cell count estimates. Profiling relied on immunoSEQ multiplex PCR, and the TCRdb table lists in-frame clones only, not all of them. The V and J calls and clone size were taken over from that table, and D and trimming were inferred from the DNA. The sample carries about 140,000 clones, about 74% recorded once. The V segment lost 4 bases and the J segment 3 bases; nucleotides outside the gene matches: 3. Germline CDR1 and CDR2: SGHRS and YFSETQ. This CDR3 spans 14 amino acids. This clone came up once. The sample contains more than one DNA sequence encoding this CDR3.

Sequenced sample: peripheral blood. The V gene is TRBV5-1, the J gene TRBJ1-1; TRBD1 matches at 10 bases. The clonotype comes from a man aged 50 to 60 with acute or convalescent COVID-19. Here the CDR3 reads CASSPGTGDTEAFF. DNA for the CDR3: TGCGCCAGCAGCCCCGGGACAGGGGACACTGAAGCTTTCTTT.